The next 32 T cell receptor beta chains were all read from a single sample in a study of CD8 T cells in ankylosing spondylitis. TCRdb re-called the 5' RACE reads through MiXCR, storing one row per CDR3 protein. The profile covers about 250,000 distinct CDR3 sequences, with over 15% appearing a single time and approximately 33% taken by the ten largest. Specimen: blood, either unsorted or a sorted T cell fraction (not recorded which). These receptor sequences come from a male donor with ankylosing spondylitis or in good health (not recorded which).

Only a few counts were recorded for this clonotype. The CDR3 sequence: CASILLGGLAEETQYF. The DNA of the CDR3 is TGTGCCAGCATCCTGCTCGGGGGGCTAGCGGAAGAGACCCAGTACTTC. The V gene is TRBV11-2, the J gene TRBJ2-5; D may be TRBD2 (7 bases). Germline V CDR1 and CDR2: SGHAT, FQNNGV. The CDR3 length is 16 residues. V was clipped by 7 bases and J by 3 bases, with 21 bases between them.

This clonotype was counted only a few times. This sequence joins TRBV20-1 and TRBJ1-3; no firm D call. The CDR3 has 14 residues. In germline, CDR1 is DFQATT, CDR2 SNEGSKA (reference sequence). The V and J ends lost 4 bases and 0 bases respectively, with 10 bases between them. The DNA of the CDR3 is TGCAGTGCTAAATCCCCCGACTCTGGAAACACCATATATTTT. Translation: CSAKSPDSGNTIYF.

The chain has TRBV7-6 and TRBJ2-1; 10 nucleotides line up with TRBD1. Germline assignment: CDR1 SGHVS and CDR2 FNYEAQ. V trimming: 4 bases; J trimming: 2 bases; junction bases outside the gene matches: 17. This CDR3 spans 20 amino acids. This CDR3 is CASSSHSGTGAAVTYNEQFF. The CDR3 DNA reads TGTGCCAGCAGCTCACACTCCGGGACAGGGGCGGCGGTAACCTACAATGAGCAGTTCTTC.

This clonotype has ten or more counts. The chain links TRBV4-3 to TRBJ2-1; possible D gene TRBD1, 6 bases. CDR3 length: 15 amino acids. Looked up from germline, CDR1 is LGHNA and CDR2 is YSLEER. V was clipped by 1 base and J by 5 bases, with 12 bases between them. The CDR3 region is CASSQVSSGDNEQFF. CDR3 DNA sequence: TGCGCCAGCAGCCAAGTATCTTCAGGGGACAATGAGCAGTTCTTC.

The chain has TRBV5-6 and TRBJ2-7, with a tentative D call TRBD2 (5 bases). Trimming cost V 9 bases and J 6 bases, with 19 bases left between them. CDR3 length: 13 residues. CDR1 is SGHDT, CDR2 YYEEEE, per germline. The CDR3 loop is CAMGPGLPCEQYF. CDR3 in DNA: TGTGCCATGGGCCCCGGACTGCCCTGCGAGCAGTACTTC.

This clonotype was observed a few times. This chain joins TRBV6-2 or TRBV6-3 and TRBJ2-7, with D perhaps matching TRBD1 (5 bases). The germline V gene has CDR1 MNHEY and CDR2 SVGEGT. The CDR3 has 15 amino acids. V lost 6 bases and J lost 0, with 15 bases in between. CDR3 coding DNA: TGTGCCAGCAGCCCCAGGGCAGATAGCTCCTACGAGCAGTACTTC. It translates to CASSPRADSSYEQYF.

The chain is built from TRBV20-1 and TRBJ1-1, with TRBD1 identical over 7 bases. V gave up 6 bases and J gave up 3 bases; unmatched junction bases: 4. Germline CDR1 DFQATT, CDR2 SNEGSKA (reference sequence). The CDR3 has 12 amino acids. This chain's CDR3 is CSAGGQHTEAFF. The CDR3 DNA sequence: TGCAGTGCCGGGGGACAGCACACTGAAGCTTTCTTT.

The chain carries TRBV5-1 and TRBJ2-7; TRBD1 aligns across 11 bases. From germline, CDR1 is SGHRS and CDR2 YFSETQ. The CDR3 length is 19 residues. V trimming: 3 bases; J trimming: 4 bases; junction bases outside the gene matches: 18. CDR3: CASSWTGQGALGDFYEQYF. CDR3 nucleotides: TGCGCCAGCAGCTGGACTGGACAGGGGGCCCTGGGGGACTTTTACGAGCAGTACTTC. The whole variable domain, filled in from reference TRBV5-1 and TRBJ2-7, reads KAGVTQTPRYLIKTRGQQVTLSCSPISGHRSVSWYQQTPGQGLQFLFEYFSETQRNKGNFPGRFSGRQFSNSRSEMNVSTLELGDSALYLCASSWTGQGALGDFYEQYFGPGTRLTVT.

The rearrangement joins TRBV5-5 to TRBJ2-7; 13 bases fit TRBD2. Germline loops: CDR1 SGHKS, CDR2 YYEKEE (reference sequence). The CDR3 length is 14 residues. V lost 4 bases to trimming and J lost 7 bases; unmatched junction nucleotides: 5. The CDR3 reads CASSTGLAGFEQYF. CDR3 DNA sequence: TGTGCCAGCAGCACGGGACTAGCGGGATTTGAGCAGTACTTC.

There are a few counts of this clonotype. The chain joins TRBV5-1 to TRBJ2-1; D may be TRBD2 (6 bases). The CDR3 spans 13 residues. Germline CDR1 reads SGHRS; CDR2 reads YFSETQ. The V gene lost 6 bases and the J gene lost 4 bases, with 11 bases spanning the gap. The CDR3 is CASTGLSYNEQFF. In DNA form, the CDR3 reads TGCGCCAGCACCGGACTATCTTACAATGAGCAGTTCTTC.

This clonotype was seen ten or more times. The CDR3 DNA reads as TGCAGCGTTGAAGTGGGGTCTGGAAACACCATATATTTT. As protein: CSVEVGSGNTIYF. This chain joins TRBV29-1 and TRBJ1-3; D unresolved. This CDR3 is built from 13 residues. Germline assignment: CDR1 SQVTM and CDR2 ANQGSEA. V lost 1 base to trimming and J lost 1 base, with 5 bases between them.

This clonotype has a handful of counts. The chain combines TRBV5-5 with TRBJ2-7; no reliable D call. Trimming pared 5 bases from V and 1 base from J, leaving 19 bases between. CDR1 and CDR2 from the germline V gene are SGHKS and YYEKEE (reference sequence). The length of the CDR3 is 16 residues. The CDR3 DNA is TGTGCCAGCAGTCTTCTCCTGGGCCTATCATCCTACGAGCAGTACTTC. Translated: CASSLLLGLSSYEQYF. Combining the CDR3 with reference TRBV5-5 and TRBJ2-7 gives the whole variable domain DAGVTQSPTHLIKTRGQQVTLRCSPISGHKSVSWYQQVLGQGPQFIFQYYEKEERGRGNFPDRFSARQFPNYSSELNVNALLLGDSALYLCASSLLLGLSSYEQYFGPGTRLTVT.

This clonotype was picked up a small number of times. The genes are TRBV12-3 or TRBV12-4 and TRBJ2-1; 14 nucleotides align to TRBD2. The J segment lost 8 bases and the V segment lost 5 bases, leaving 11 bases of the junction unmatched. This CDR3 contains 17 residues. The CDR3 sequence: CASSIRGTSGRPHEQFF. The CDR3 region has the DNA TGTGCCAGCAGTATACGAGGGACTAGCGGGAGACCCCATGAGCAGTTCTTC.

The chain uses TRBV27 and TRBJ2-7; D might be TRBD1 or TRBD2, each matching 7 bases. The germline gives CDR1 MNHEY, CDR2 SMNVEV (reference sequence). Trimming took off 8 bases at V and 6 bases at J, with 20 bases between the two ends. The CDR3 is made up of 14 amino acids. The CDR3 loop reads CASGSRGGGTEQYF. The DNA of the CDR3 is TGTGCCAGCGGCAGCAGGGGGGGTGGGACCGAGCAGTACTTC.

The V gene is TRBV5-1, the J gene TRBJ2-1; D assignment may be TRBD1 or TRBD2 (5 bases each). The CDR3 covers 14 residues. V shed 1 base and J shed 3 bases, with 8 bases lying between them. Per germline, CDR1 SGHRS and CDR2 YFSETQ. Written as DNA, the CDR3 is TGCGCCAGCAGCTTGACTAGGGGCTACAATGAGCAGTTCTTC. This sequence encodes CASSLTRGYNEQFF.

This clonotype was detected a few times. This chain joins TRBV5-1 and TRBJ2-1; D gene ambiguous. Trimming pared 0 bases from V and 8 bases from J, leaving 9 bases between. Germline V CDR1 and CDR2: SGHRS, YFSETQ. The CDR3 totals 13 residues. CDR3 sequence: CASSLDSNHEQFF. The DNA for the CDR3 is TGCGCCAGCAGCTTGGACTCTAACCATGAGCAGTTCTTC. The whole variable domain, filled in from reference TRBV5-1 and TRBJ2-1, reads KAGVTQTPRYLIKTRGQQVTLSCSPISGHRSVSWYQQTPGQGLQFLFEYFSETQRNKGNFPGRFSGRQFSNSRSEMNVSTLELGDSALYLCASSLDSNHEQFFGPGTRLTVL.

This clonotype was recorded a few times. This sequence joins TRBV4-3 and TRBJ1-1; D possibly corresponds to TRBD1 (5 bases). CDR1 and CDR2 (germline): LGHNA, YSLEER. This CDR3 has 15 residues. V was trimmed by 1 base and J by 12 bases, leaving 21 bases between them. As DNA, the CDR3 is TGCGCCAGCAGCCAAGGAGGTCGGGGGTTGGCTCTATCTTTCTTT. This sequence encodes CASSQGGRGLALSFF.

This clonotype was recorded a few times. The V and J genes are TRBV12-3 or TRBV12-4 and TRBJ2-1; a possible D gene is TRBD2 (6 bases). V lost 6 bases and J lost 9, with 18 bases in between. The CDR3 extends over 14 amino acids. The CDR3 region is CASSRDFPDGEQFF. CDR3 DNA: TGTGCCAGCAGCAGGGACTTCCCTGACGGTGAGCAGTTCTTC.

The chain has TRBV6-2 or TRBV6-3 and TRBJ2-1; 9 bases are a match to TRBD2. CDR3 length equals 14 residues. Per germline, CDR1 MNHEY and CDR2 SVGEGT. V gave up 6 bases and J gave up 5 bases; unmatched junction bases: 5. This chain's CDR3 is CASRGLARNNEQFF. Here the CDR3 DNA reads TGTGCCAGCAGAGGACTAGCGAGAAACAATGAGCAGTTCTTC.

The chain has TRBV12-3 or TRBV12-4 and TRBJ1-1; maybe TRBD1 (5 bases). This CDR3 spans 12 amino acids. Trimming removed 8 bases from V and 0 bases from J, with 7 bases in between. The CDR3 here is CASQGMNTEAFF. Written as DNA, the CDR3 is TGTGCCAGCCAGGGTATGAACACTGAAGCTTTCTTT.

This clonotype was detected a few times. The chain carries TRBV28 and TRBJ2-1; D gene uncertain. The V end was cut by 5 bases, the J end by 10 bases, with 9 bases between. The CDR3 extends over 11 amino acids. Per germline, CDR1 MDHEN and CDR2 SYDVKM. This CDR3 reads CASSRSKEQFF. DNA of the CDR3: TGTGCCAGCAGTAGGTCTAAGGAGCAGTTCTTC.

The chain is built from TRBV25-1 and TRBJ2-7; D remains unclear. In germline, CDR1 is MGHDK, CDR2 SYGVNS. This CDR3 has 12 amino acids. Trimming took off 8 bases at V and 1 base at J, with 9 bases between the two ends. The CDR3 nucleotides read TGTGCCAGCGCTATCGGGTCCTACGAGCAGTACTTC. Translated: CASAIGSYEQYF.

This rearrangement joins TRBV4-1 to TRBJ1-5; perhaps TRBD1 as D (6 bases). Trimming took 3 bases from V and 0 from J, leaving 15 bases between them. The CDR3 sequence is 17 residues long. From germline, CDR1 is MGHRA and CDR2 YSYEKL. The CDR3 DNA reads TGCGCCAGCAGCCAGGGGGCCCTTCTATATAGCAATCAGCCCCAGCATTTT. Its protein product is CASSQGALLYSNQPQHF.

This clonotype was found a few times. V is TRBV12-3 or TRBV12-4 and J is TRBJ2-1; 7 nucleotides match TRBD2. The CDR3 consists of 16 residues. V shed 3 bases and J 3 bases; nucleotides not matched to a gene: 8. CDR3 protein: CASSLAGLTYYNEQFF. Written as DNA, the CDR3 is TGTGCCAGCAGTTTGGCGGGACTAACCTACTACAATGAGCAGTTCTTC.

Ten or more counts support this clonotype. The chain combines TRBV5-1 with TRBJ2-3; TRBD2 might be the D (5 bases). Germline CDR1 reads SGHRS; CDR2 reads YFSETQ. This CDR3 has 18 residues. Trimming left V 4 bases short and J 2 bases short, with 23 bases between. CDR3 region: CASSQPRWTEGYTDTQYF. The CDR3 DNA reads as TGCGCCAGCAGCCAACCTAGATGGACCGAGGGATACACAGATACGCAGTATTTT.

This clonotype was counted a few times. This chain joins TRBV2 and TRBJ2-1; TRBD2 agrees at 9 bases. Germline V gene lookup returns CDR1 SNHLY and CDR2 FYNNEI. V was pared by 2 bases and J by 5 bases, with 16 bases of the junction left unmatched. The length of the CDR3 is 19 residues. Here the CDR3 DNA reads TGTGCCAGCAGTGAATGGTGGGGGGGCGGAGCGGGAGGCCACAATGAGCAGTTCTTC. Its translation is CASSEWWGGGAGGHNEQFF.

The chain employs TRBV2 and TRBJ2-3, with 14 bases fitting TRBD2. Trimming at V came to 4 bases and at J to 5 bases, leaving 8 bases not matched to a gene. Germline-derived CDR1 and CDR2 are SNHLY and FYNNEI. The length of the CDR3 is 17 residues. This CDR3 reads CASSGGLAGVSQDTQYF. The CDR3 DNA reads TGTGCCAGCAGTGGGGGACTAGCGGGAGTGTCACAAGATACGCAGTATTTT.

This clonotype was seen a handful of times. The chain couples TRBV10-3 to TRBJ1-1; no definite D call. Germline values: CDR1 ENHRY, CDR2 SYGVKD. This CDR3 spans 14 amino acids. V shed 9 bases and J shed 0 bases, with 14 bases lying between them. CDR3 sequence reads: CAIKTGVMNTEAFF. DNA for the CDR3: TGTGCCATTAAGACCGGCGTCATGAACACTGAAGCTTTCTTT.

V gene TRBV11-2 combines with J gene TRBJ2-3; 11 bases fit TRBD2. V trimming: 6 bases; J trimming: 2 bases; junction bases outside the gene matches: 7. The CDR3 has 16 residues. Germline CDR1 reads SGHAT; CDR2 reads FQNNGV. DNA for the CDR3: TGTGCCAGCAGGCGACTAGCGGGGAAACTCACAGATACGCAGTATTTT. It encodes CASRRLAGKLTDTQYF.

V is TRBV12-3 or TRBV12-4 and J is TRBJ2-1, with D unclear. CDR3 length equals 16 residues. The V end was cut by 6 bases, the J end by 0 bases, with 15 bases between. This CDR3 reads CASRPHADSSYNEQFF. For the CDR3, the DNA is TGTGCCAGCAGACCACACGCGGATAGCTCCTACAATGAGCAGTTCTTC.

The chain links TRBV9 to TRBJ2-3; 8 bases agree with TRBD2. Losses at the gene ends were 3 bases for V and 4 bases for J; bases not matched to a gene: 7. The CDR3 contains 15 residues. Germline loops: CDR1 SGDLS, CDR2 YYNGEE. As DNA, the CDR3 is TGTGCCAGCAGCGCGCGCGGGAGGAGCCCAGATACGCAGTATTTT. Translation: CASSARGRSPDTQYF. Full variable domain (remainder filled in from reference TRBV9 and TRBJ2-3): DSGVTQTPKHLITATGQRVTLRCSPRSGDLSVYWYQQSLDQGLQFLIQYYNGEERAKGNILERFSAQQFPDLHSELNLSSLELGDSALYFCASSARGRSPDTQYFGPGTRLTVL.

The V gene is TRBV24-1, the J gene TRBJ2-7; D gene uncertain. V was shortened by 0 bases and J by 2 bases, with 7 bases between the two germline ends. Per the germline V gene, CDR1 is KGHDR and CDR2 is SFDVKD. CDR3 length: 14 amino acids. CDR3: CATSDLDTPYEQYF. The CDR3 DNA is TGTGCCACCAGTGATTTGGACACCCCCTACGAGCAGTACTTC.